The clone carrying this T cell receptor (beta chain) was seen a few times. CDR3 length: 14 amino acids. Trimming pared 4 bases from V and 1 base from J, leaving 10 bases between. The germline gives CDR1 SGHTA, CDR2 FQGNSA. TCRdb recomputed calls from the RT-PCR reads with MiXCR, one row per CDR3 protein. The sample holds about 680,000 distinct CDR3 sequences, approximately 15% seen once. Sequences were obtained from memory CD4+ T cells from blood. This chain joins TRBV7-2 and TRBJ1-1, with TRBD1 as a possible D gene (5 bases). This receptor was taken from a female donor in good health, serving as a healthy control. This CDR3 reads CASSWAGSNTEAFF. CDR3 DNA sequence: TGTGCCAGCAGCTGGGCAGGGTCGAACACTGAAGCTTTCTTT.